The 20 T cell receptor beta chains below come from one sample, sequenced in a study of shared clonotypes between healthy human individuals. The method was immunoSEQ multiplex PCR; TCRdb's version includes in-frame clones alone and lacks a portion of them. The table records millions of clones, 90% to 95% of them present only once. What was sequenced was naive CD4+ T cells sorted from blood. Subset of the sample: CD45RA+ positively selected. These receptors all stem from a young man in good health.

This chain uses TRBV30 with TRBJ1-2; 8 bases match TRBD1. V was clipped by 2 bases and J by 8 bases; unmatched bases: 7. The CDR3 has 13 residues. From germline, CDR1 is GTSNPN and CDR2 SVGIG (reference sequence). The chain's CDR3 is CAWSTDRGVGYTF. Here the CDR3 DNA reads TGTGCCTGGAGTACCGACAGGGGAGTCGGCTACACCTTC.

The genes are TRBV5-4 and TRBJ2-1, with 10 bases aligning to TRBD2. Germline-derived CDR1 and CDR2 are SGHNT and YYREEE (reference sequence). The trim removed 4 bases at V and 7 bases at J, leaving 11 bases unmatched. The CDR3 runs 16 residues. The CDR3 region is CASSRGAGGPVNEQFF. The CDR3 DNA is TGTGCCAGCAGCCGGGGAGCGGGAGGGCCAGTAAATGAGCAGTTCTTC.

CDR3 in amino acids: CASGPDPGNTIYF. For the CDR3, the DNA is TGTGCTAGTGGTCCGGATCCTGGAAACACCATATATTTT. The rearrangement joins TRBV12-5 to TRBJ1-3; D is undetermined. This CDR3 spans 13 amino acids. The germline V gene encodes CDR1 LGHNT and CDR2 FRNRAP. V was cut by 5 bases and J by 2 bases, with 7 bases left in between. Based on the CDR3 plus reference TRBV12-5 and TRBJ1-3, the full variable domain is DARVTQTPRHKVTEMGQEVTMRCQPILGHNTVFWYRQTMMQGLELLAYFRNRAPLDDSGMPKDRFSAEMPDATLATLKIQPSEPRDSAVYFCASGPDPGNTIYFGEGSWLTVV.

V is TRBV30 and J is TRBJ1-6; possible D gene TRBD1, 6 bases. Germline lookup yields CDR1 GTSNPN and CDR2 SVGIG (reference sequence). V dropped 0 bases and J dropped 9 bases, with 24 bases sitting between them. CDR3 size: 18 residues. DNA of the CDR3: TGTGCCTGGAGTGTATTAGAGGTACAGGGAAAAGTGTCTTCACCCCTCCACTTT. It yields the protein CAWSVLEVQGKVSSPLHF.

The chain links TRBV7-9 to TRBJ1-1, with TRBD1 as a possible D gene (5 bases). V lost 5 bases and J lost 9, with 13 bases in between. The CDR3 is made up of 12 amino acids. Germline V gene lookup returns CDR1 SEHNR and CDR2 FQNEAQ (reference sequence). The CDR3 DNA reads TGTGCCAGCAGCCCCCTGACAGTACAAGCTTTCTTT. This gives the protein CASSPLTVQAFF.

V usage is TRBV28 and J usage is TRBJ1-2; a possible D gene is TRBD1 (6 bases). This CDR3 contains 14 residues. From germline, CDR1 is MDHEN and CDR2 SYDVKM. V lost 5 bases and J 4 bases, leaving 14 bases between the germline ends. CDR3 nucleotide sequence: TGTGCCAGCAGTCCCACACAGGGAGTCTATGGCTACACCTTC. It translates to CASSPTQGVYGYTF.

CDR3 amino acids: CASSLGQGDGYTF. The CDR3, as DNA: TGCGCCAGCAGCCTAGGACAGGGAGATGGCTACACCTTC. J is TRBJ1-2 and V is TRBV4-3; 8 nucleotides align to TRBD1. J gave up 6 bases and V 4 bases, and 4 bases lay outside the gene matches. The CDR3 totals 13 residues. Germline values: CDR1 LGHNA, CDR2 YSLEER.

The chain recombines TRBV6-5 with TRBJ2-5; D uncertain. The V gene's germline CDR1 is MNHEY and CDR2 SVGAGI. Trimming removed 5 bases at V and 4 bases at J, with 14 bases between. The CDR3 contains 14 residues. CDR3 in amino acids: CASSPRANGETQYF. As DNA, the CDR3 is TGTGCCAGCAGTCCACGAGCTAATGGAGAGACCCAGTACTTC.

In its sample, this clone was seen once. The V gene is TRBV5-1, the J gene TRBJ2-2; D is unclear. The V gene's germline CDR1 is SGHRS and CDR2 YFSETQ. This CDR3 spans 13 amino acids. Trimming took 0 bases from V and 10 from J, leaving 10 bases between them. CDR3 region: CASSLDKGKELFF. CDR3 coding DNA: TGCGCCAGCAGCTTGGATAAGGGCAAGGAGCTGTTTTTT.

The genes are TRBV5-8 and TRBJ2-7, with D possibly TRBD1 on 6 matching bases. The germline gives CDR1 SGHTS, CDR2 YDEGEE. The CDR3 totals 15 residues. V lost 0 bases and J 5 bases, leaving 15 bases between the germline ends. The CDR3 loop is CASSLGQGLKDEQYF. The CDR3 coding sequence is TGTGCCAGCAGCTTGGGTCAGGGGCTAAAGGACGAGCAGTACTTC.

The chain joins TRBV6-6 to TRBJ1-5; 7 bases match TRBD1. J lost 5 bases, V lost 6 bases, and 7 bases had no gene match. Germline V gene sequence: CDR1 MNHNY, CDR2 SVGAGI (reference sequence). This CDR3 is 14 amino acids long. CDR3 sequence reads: CASSFDRAYQPQHF. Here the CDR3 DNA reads TGTGCCAGCAGCTTCGACAGGGCTTATCAGCCCCAGCATTTT.

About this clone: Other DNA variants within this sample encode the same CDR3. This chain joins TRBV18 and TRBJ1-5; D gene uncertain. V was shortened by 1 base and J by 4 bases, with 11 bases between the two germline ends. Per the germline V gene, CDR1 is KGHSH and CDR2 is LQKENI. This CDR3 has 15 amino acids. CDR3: CASSPLPGPNQPQHF. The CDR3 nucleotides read TGTGCCAGCTCACCACTGCCAGGACCAAATCAGCCCCAGCATTTT.

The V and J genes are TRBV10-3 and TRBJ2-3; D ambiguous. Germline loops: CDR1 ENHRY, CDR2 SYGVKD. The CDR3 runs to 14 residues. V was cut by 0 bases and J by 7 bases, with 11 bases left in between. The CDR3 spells CAISESSSIYTQYF. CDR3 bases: TGTGCCATCAGTGAGTCTAGCAGCATCTATACGCAGTATTTT.

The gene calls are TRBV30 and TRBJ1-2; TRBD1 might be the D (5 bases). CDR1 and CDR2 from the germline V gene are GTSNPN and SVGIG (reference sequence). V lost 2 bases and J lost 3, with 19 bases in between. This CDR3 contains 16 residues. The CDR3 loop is CAWSPGGGLPDYGYTF. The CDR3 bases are TGTGCCTGGAGTCCCGGCGGGGGACTTCCCGACTATGGCTACACCTTC. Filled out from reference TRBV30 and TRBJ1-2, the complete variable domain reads SQTIHQWPATLVQPVGSPLSLECTVEGTSNPNLYWYRQAAGRGLQLLFYSVGIGQISSEVPQNLSASRPQDRQFILSSKKLLLSDSGFYLCAWSPGGGLPDYGYTFGSGTRLTVV.

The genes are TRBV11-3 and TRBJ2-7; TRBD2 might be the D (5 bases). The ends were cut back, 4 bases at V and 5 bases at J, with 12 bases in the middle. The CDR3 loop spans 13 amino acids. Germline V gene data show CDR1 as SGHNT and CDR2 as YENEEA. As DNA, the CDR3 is TGTGCCAGCAGCTCCCCGACCGGGGACGAGCAGTACTTC. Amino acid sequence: CASSSPTGDEQYF.

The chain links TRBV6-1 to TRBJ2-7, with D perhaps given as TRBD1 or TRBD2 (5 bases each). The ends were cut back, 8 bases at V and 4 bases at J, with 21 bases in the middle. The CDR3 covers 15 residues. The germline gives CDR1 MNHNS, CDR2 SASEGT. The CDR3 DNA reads TGTGCCAGCCGAAGCGAGGGGAGTGGAATTTACGAGCAGTACTTC. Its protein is CASRSEGSGIYEQYF.

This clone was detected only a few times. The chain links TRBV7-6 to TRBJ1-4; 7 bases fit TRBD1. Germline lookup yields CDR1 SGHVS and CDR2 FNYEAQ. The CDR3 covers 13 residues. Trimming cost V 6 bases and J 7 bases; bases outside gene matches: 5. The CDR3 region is CASSQGEAEKLFF. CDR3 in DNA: TGTGCCAGCAGTCAGGGGGAGGCTGAAAAACTGTTTTTT. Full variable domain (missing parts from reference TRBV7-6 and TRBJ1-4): GAGVSQSPRYKVTKRGQDVALRCDPISGHVSLYWYRQALGQGPEFLTYFNYEAQQDKSGLPNDRFSAERPEGSISTLTIQRTEQRDSAMYRCASSQGEAEKLFFGSGTQLSVL.

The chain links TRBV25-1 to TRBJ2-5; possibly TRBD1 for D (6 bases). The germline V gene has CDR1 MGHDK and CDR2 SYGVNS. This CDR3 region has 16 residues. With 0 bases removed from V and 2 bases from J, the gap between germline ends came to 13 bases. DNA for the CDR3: TGTGCCAGCAGTGAATATGTGGGGGCCAGGCAAGAGACCCAGTACTTC. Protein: CASSEYVGARQETQYF.

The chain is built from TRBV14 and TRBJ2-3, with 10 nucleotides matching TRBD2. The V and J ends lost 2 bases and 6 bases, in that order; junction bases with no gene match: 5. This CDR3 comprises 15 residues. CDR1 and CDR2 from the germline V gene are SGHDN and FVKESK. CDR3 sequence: CASSQTSGIYDTQYF. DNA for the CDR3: TGTGCCAGCAGCCAAACTAGCGGGATATATGATACGCAGTATTTT.

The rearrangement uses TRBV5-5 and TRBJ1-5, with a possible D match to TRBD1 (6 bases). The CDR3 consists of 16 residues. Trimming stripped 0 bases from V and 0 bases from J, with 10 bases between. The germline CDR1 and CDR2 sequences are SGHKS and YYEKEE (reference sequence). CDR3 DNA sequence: TGTGCCAGCAGCTTGGCCCACAGGGATAGCAATCAGCCCCAGCATTTT. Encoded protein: CASSLAHRDSNQPQHF.